This T cell receptor (beta chain) was obtained from a study of blood T cell repertoires in COVID-19. Study background: Acute and convalescent COVID-19 samples came from the United States, Italy and Spain. T cells, B-cell-depleted T cells, or PBMCs provided the cDNA or gDNA that served as material.

In the study's own analysis: Using reference gene primer amplification, nucleated cell counts were estimated. TCRdb keeps only in-frame clones here, not all; method: immunoSEQ multiplex PCR. The D gene and trimming were derived from the DNA, and the V and J assignments and clone size from that table. The repertoire holds some 240,000 clones, with around four fifths as singletons. V trimming: 2 bases; J trimming: 4 bases; junction bases outside the gene matches: 13. Per germline, CDR1 MGHRA and CDR2 YSYEKL. The CDR3 length is 19 residues. The sequenced sample consisted of peripheral blood. The TCR originated in a woman in her sixties with active or convalescent COVID-19. The rearrangement links TRBV4-1 to TRBJ2-3, with TRBD2 matching over 12 bases. The CDR3 sequence: CASSQKGLAGGQWPDTQYF. CDR3 bases: TGCGCCAGCAGCCAAAAAGGCCTAGCGGGGGGGCAGTGGCCAGATACGCAGTATTTT.